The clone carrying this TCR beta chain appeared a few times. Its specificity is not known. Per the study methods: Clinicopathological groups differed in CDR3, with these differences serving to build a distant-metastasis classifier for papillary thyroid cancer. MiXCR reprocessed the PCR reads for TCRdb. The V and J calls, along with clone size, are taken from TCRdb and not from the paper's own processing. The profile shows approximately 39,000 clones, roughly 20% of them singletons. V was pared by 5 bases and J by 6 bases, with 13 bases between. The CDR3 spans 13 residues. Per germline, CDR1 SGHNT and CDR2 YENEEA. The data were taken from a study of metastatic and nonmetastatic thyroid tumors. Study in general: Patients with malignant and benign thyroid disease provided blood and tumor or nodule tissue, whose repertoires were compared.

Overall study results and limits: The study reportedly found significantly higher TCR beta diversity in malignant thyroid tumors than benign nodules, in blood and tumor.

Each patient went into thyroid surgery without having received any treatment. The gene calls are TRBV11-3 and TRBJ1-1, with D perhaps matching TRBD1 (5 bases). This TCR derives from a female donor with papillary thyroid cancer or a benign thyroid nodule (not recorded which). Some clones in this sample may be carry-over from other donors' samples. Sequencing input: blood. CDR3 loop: CASSPGPSPEAFF. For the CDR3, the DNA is TGTGCCAGCAGCCCGGGACCTAGCCCTGAAGCTTTCTTT. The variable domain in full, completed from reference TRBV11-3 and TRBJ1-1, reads EAGVVQSPRYKIIEKKQPVAFWCNPISGHNTLYWYLQNLGQGPELLIRYENEEAVDDSQLPKDRFSAERLKGVDSTLKIQPAELGDSAVYLCASSPGPSPEAFFGQGTRLTVV.